This T cell receptor (beta chain) originates from a study of T-cell reconstitution after alpha-beta-depleted transplantation in children. In its sample, this clonotype was seen a few times. A TCRbeta library incorporating unique molecular identifiers was prepared. TCRdb redid the calling of the PCR reads with MiXCR, one entry per CDR3 protein. The sample records 100,000 to 150,000 distinct CDR3 sequences, 23% being singletons. Germline CDR1 is KGHDR and CDR2 is SFDVKD. The CDR3 sequence is 13 residues long. V was pared by 3 bases and J by 3 bases, with 7 bases between. This TCR came from a male patient between 2 and 9 years old who had a stem cell transplant for chronic granulomatous disease, so the T cells may come from the graft donor. This chain uses TRBV24-1 with TRBJ2-5, with D maybe TRBD2 (6 bases). The sample in question was PBMCs, mostly from graft donor cells, obtained 180 days after TCRalphabeta/CD19-depleted stem cell transplant. The CDR3 DNA sequence: TGTGCCACCAGTGATGGAGGGAAAGAGACCCAGTACTTC. Its protein product is CATSDGGKETQYF.